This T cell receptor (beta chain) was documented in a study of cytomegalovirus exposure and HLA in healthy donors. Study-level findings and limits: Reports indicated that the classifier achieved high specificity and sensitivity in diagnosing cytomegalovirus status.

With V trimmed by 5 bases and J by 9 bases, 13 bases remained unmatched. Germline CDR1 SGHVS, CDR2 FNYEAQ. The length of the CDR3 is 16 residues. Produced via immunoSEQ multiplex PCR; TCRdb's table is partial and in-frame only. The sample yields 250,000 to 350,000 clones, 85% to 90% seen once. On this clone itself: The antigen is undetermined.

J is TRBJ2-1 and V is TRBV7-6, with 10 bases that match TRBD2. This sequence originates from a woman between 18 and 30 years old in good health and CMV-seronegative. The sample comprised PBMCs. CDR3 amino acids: CASSAVSSGSGGEQFF. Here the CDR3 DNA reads TGTGCCAGCAGCGCGGTGTCTAGCGGGAGCGGTGGTGAGCAGTTCTTC.